What follows are 11 T cell receptor beta chains derived from one specimen sequenced in a study of blood T cells in healthy people across ages. Together with a sample-barcoded 5' primer, a J-beta primer mix was included in a second PCR lasting roughly 7 to 11 cycles. TCRdb processed the 5' RACE reads anew with MiXCR; each CDR3 protein has one entry. The repertoire holds around 1.7 million distinct CDR3 sequences, 28% seen once, with about 8% in the top ten. The sample taken for sequencing was blood. Receptors were obtained from a woman aged 25-40 years in good health.

This clonotype was seen only a few times. This rearrangement joins TRBV28 to TRBJ2-4, with D perhaps matching TRBD2 (6 bases). The CDR3 consists of 15 residues. The V end lost 10 bases, the J end lost 3 bases, and 19 bases lay between the germline ends. Germline V lookup: CDR1 MDHEN, CDR2 SYDVKM. CDR3 sequence (DNA): TGTGCCACCGGGGGTCCAGGGTCGATCAAAAACATTCAGTACTTC. Its protein is CATGGPGSIKNIQYF.

The sample holds many counts of this clonotype. The chain couples TRBV12-3 or TRBV12-4 to TRBJ1-6; D ambiguous. V was trimmed by 5 bases and J by 8 bases, leaving 13 bases between them. This CDR3 region has 14 residues. CDR3 bases: TGTGCCAGCAGTACCCGGGGTGTGGATTCACCCCTCCACTTT. Translating gives CASSTRGVDSPLHF.

Details on this clonotype: A read error may produce the germline difference seen at one junction end. V usage is TRBV7-2 and J usage is TRBJ2-1, with 10 bases that match TRBD1. CDR1 and CDR2 (germline): SGHTA, FQGNSA. The CDR3 covers 14 residues. The CDR3 spells CAGSSGQGFNEQFF. CDR3 nucleotides: TGTGCCGGCAGCTCGGGACAGGGGTTCAATGAGCAGTTCTTC.

The chain recombines TRBV29-1 with TRBJ2-1; TRBD2 aligns across 14 bases. J lost 6 bases, V lost 8 bases, and 9 bases had no gene match. Germline loops: CDR1 SQVTM, CDR2 ANQGSEA. The CDR3 sequence is 15 residues long. The CDR3 region is CSFYSGLAGANEQFF. The CDR3 region has the DNA TGCAGCTTCTACTCGGGACTAGCGGGGGCCAATGAGCAGTTCTTC.

This clonotype was seen at least ten times. The V call is TRBV6-6, the J call TRBJ1-2, with 7 nucleotides matching TRBD1. The CDR3 is 13 amino acids. Germline V gene lookup returns CDR1 MNHNY and CDR2 SVGAGI (reference sequence). V was pared by 8 bases and J by 7 bases, with 10 bases of the junction left unmatched. The CDR3 is CASAQGGAGGYTF. In DNA form, the CDR3 reads TGTGCCAGCGCCCAAGGGGGCGCGGGTGGCTACACCTTC.

This clonotype was found a few times. This chain joins TRBV11-2 and TRBJ2-2, with 7 nucleotides matching TRBD2. Germline loops: CDR1 SGHAT, CDR2 FQNNGV. The CDR3 extends over 14 amino acids. The trim removed 2 bases at V and 4 bases at J, leaving 1 base unmatched. The CDR3 DNA reads TGTGCCAGCAGCTTAAGGGAGGGCACCGGGGAGCTGTTTTTT. It codes for CASSLREGTGELFF. Using reference TRBV11-2 and TRBJ2-2 for the parts outside the CDR3, the full variable domain is EAGVAQSPRYKIIEKRQSVAFWCNPISGHATLYWYQQILGQGPKLLIQFQNNGVVDDSQLPKDRFSAERLKGVDSTLKIQPAKLEDSAVYLCASSLREGTGELFFGEGSRLTVL.

The rearrangement links TRBV18 to TRBJ2-4, with D maybe TRBD1 (6 bases). This CDR3 comprises 14 residues. Trimming left V 2 bases short and J 13 bases short, with 18 bases between. Germline-derived CDR1 and CDR2 are KGHSH and LQKENI. As DNA, the CDR3 is TGTGCCAGCTCACCAAGGGACACCTCTACTGAGCAGTACTTC. It translates to CASSPRDTSTEQYF.

The sample holds a few counts of this clonotype. CDR3 in amino acids: CAWLGLGLREQFF. The CDR3 region has the DNA TGTGCCTGGCTGGGACTAGGCCTTCGTGAGCAGTTCTTC. The V and J genes are TRBV30 and TRBJ2-1; 8 nucleotides agree with TRBD2. Losses at the gene ends were 5 bases for V and 9 bases for J; bases not matched to a gene: 9. The CDR3 consists of 13 residues. Per germline, CDR1 GTSNPN and CDR2 SVGIG (reference sequence).

This clonotype was picked up many times. The chain couples TRBV29-1 to TRBJ1-5; D is perhaps TRBD1 (5 bases). This CDR3 is built from 13 residues. The V gene lost 6 bases and the J gene lost 1 base, with 10 bases spanning the gap. Germline V gene sequence: CDR1 SQVTM, CDR2 ANQGSEA. For the CDR3, the DNA is TGCAGCGTCCGCGGGACGAGCAATCAGCCCCAGCATTTT. Encoded protein: CSVRGTSNQPQHF.

This clonotype was counted only a few times. In nucleotides, the CDR3 is TGCGCCAGCAGCATACTACAGGGCCCCACTGAAGCTTTCTTT. Residues: CASSILQGPTEAFF. V is TRBV5-1 and J is TRBJ1-1; tentative D call: TRBD1 (6 bases). With 4 bases removed from V and 4 bases from J, the gap between germline ends came to 14 bases. The germline V gene encodes CDR1 SGHRS and CDR2 YFSETQ. The CDR3 loop spans 14 amino acids.

This clonotype showed up just a few times. The chain combines TRBV7-2 with TRBJ2-7, with unresolved D. CDR1 and CDR2 from the germline V gene are SGHTA and FQGNSA. V was cut by 4 bases and J by 2 bases, with 9 bases left in between. This CDR3 region has 13 residues. This chain's CDR3 is CASSYTPAYEQYF. The CDR3 nucleotides read TGTGCCAGCAGCTATACTCCGGCCTACGAGCAGTACTTC.